The source of this T cell receptor beta chain is a study of OX40 agonist ivuxolimab in advanced cancers. In the study overall: In this trial design, patients received ivuxolimab intravenously at 0.01 to 10 mg/kg every 2 weeks. General observations from the study: Also showing low normalized T-cell clonal expansion were some of the nonresponders.

This clone appeared once. Its specificity is not known. Measured with immunoSEQ multiplex PCR; TCRdb has only the in-frame clones, and not every one. Found here are some 73,000 clones, around 90% of them singletons; the top ten hold about 0.9%. The CDR3 runs 15 residues. Trimming cost V 6 bases and J 5 bases, with 16 bases left between them. Germline V gene sequence: CDR1 SNHLY, CDR2 FYNNEI. This material consisted of CD4+ or CD8+ T cells sorted from blood, taken in a trial of the OX40 agonist ivuxolimab. The chain joins TRBV2 to TRBJ1-4; D remains ambiguous. This TCR was recovered from an adult with an advanced solid tumor such as melanoma, head and neck, liver or kidney cancer. The CDR3 sequence is CASRRGDTVNEKLFF. The CDR3 DNA follows: TGTGCCAGCAGGCGGGGTGACACCGTGAATGAAAAACTGTTTTTT. Full variable domain (remainder filled in from reference TRBV2 and TRBJ1-4): EPEVTQTPSHQVTQMGQEVILRCVPISNHLYFYWYRQILGQKVEFLVSFYNNEISEKSEIFDDQFSVERPDGSNFTLKIRSTKLEDSAMYFCASRRGDTVNEKLFFGSGTQLSVL.